This entry is about one TCR beta chain. It has no known antigen specificity. No base-level quality is on record; no much larger clone is a single base apart. The sample is drawn from a study of T cells after yellow fever vaccination (dated by TCRdb to between 2018 and 2021). In terms of the full investigation: Libraries from fractions with low cell numbers were prepared with the SMART-Seq v4 Ultra Low Input RNA kit. To follow T-cell clones before and after primary and booster YFV17D yellow fever vaccination, bulk TCR alpha and beta repertoires were sequenced over time. The cohort comprised two healthy male donors, one aged 18 to 30 and one aged 30 to 40 years. Blood was drawn at multiple timepoints before and after primary and secondary immunization, with bulk PBMC replicates and cell subsets isolated.

V lost 3 bases and J lost 7 bases, and the count of bases not matched to a germline gene is 6. The CDR3 covers 14 residues, taking in both the cysteine and the phenylalanine. The retained sequence is limited to the CDR3, 42 bases, with the frame set at the first base. CDR1 and CDR2 were assigned from the germline V gene as SQVTM and ANQGSEA. The treatment or condition label for this specimen denotes: live attenuated yellow fever vaccine strain. PBMCs were isolated from peripheral blood using a standard Ficoll-Paque protocol. Dynabeads CD4 and CD8 positive selection kits were used to isolate the CD4 and CD8 T-cell fractions. TriZol was used to extract RNA from bulk PBMCs, CD4 and CD8 fractions, and dextramer-positive and dextramer-negative fractions. Here is what the overall study found, with its caveats: Computational filtering was required because FACS-sorted repertoires could contain abundant contaminating clonotypes from the bulk population. The secondary T-cell response was found to be weaker but faster than the primary response, with a peak reached on day 5 rather than on day 15. A small fraction of clonotypes appeared in both the CD4 and CD8 compartments, likely as a result of convergent recombination. Only a couple of donors were included in the study, so the extent to which the findings can be generalized is limited. Most clones expanded after primary vaccination (about 96% of CD4 and around 89% of CD8) were re-detected after the booster, suggesting that broad memory maintenance occurred.

The run used an Illumina NovaSeq 6000. TCR cDNA was made using 5'RACE template switching, a step that added a universal primer site and unique molecular identifiers. Priming for cDNA synthesis came from both the TCR alpha and TCR beta constant segments. Library amplification used two PCR steps, and the second PCR step added sample barcodes and sequencing adapters. Sequencing of libraries was performed on Illumina HiSeq 2500 (2x100 bp) or NovaSeq (2x150 bp). The authors' pipeline ran thus. Demultiplexing of reads and collapsing into UMI consensus sequences were performed with MIGEC, and V(D)J alignment was carried out with MiXCR. Vaccine-responding clonotypes were identified with edgeR using replicate PBMC samples, with FDR below 0.01 and a log2 fold change above 5 up to day 15 being required. CD4 or CD8 identity was assigned to each bulk clonotype according to whether the clonotype was present at higher abundance in the sequenced CD4 repertoire or the sequenced CD8 repertoire. The raw public reads went through TCRdb reprocessing: fastp at Q25, MiXCR clone calling, in-frame beta chains kept. Entries that share a CDR3 protein sequence are merged under the most common genes and DNA. In this record, the V and J calls reflect TCRdb's handling and not the investigators' own analysis. Across this sample there are more than 95,000 distinct CDR3 sequences, with about 16% seen only once. Roughly two fifths of the sample belongs to the ten largest clones.

The source is a man younger than 30 who received the YFV17D yellow fever vaccine. The rearranged chain carries TRBV29-1 and TRBJ2-1, and TRBD1 aligns with 10 junction nucleotides. Here the sequenced sample was CD8+ T cells sorted from PBMCs, taken 5 days after the yellow fever booster vaccination. The CDR3 region: CSVDILDRGNEQFF. The sequenced DNA is TGCAGCGTTGATATCCTGGACAGGGGGAATGAGCAGTTCTTC.